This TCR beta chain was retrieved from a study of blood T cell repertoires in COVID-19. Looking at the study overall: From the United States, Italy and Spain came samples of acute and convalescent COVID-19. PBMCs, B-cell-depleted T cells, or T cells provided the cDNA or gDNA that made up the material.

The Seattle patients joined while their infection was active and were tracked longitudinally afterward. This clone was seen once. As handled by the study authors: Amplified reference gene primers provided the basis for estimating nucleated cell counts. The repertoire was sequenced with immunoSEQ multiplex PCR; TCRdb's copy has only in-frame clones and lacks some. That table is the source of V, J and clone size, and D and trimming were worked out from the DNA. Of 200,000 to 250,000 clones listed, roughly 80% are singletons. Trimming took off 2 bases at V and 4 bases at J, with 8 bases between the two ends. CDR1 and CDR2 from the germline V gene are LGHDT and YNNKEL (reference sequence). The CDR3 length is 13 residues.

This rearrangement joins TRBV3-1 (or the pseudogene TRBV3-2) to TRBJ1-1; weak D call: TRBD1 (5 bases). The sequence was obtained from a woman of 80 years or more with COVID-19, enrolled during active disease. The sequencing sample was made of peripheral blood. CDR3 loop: CASSQWRGTEAFF. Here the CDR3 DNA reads TGTGCCAGCAGCCAATGGAGGGGCACTGAAGCTTTCTTT.